The rows below give T cell receptor beta chains drawn from one sample of a study of blood T cell repertoires in COVID-19. Clones were sequenced by immunoSEQ multiplex PCR, and TCRdb holds only the in-frame ones, with some missing. The table shows just over 90,000 clones, with almost 80% occurring only once. Sequencing was performed on peripheral blood. Every receptor here comes from a human donor in a cohort sampled during active COVID-19. Each CDR3 is given with its conserved first and last residue. D genes are given only for firm matches. Some rows have no size entry. The others give once, few or many, or a class for an expanded clone.

v_call,d_call,clone_size,j_call,cdr3_aa,cdr3_nt
TRBV5-1,-,-,TRBJ1-2,CASRGGRTQGVDGYTF,TGCGCCAGCAGGGGAGGCAGGACCCAAGGAGTGGATGGCTACACCTTC
TRBV6-5,-,-,TRBJ1-6,CASRIQGWDSPLHF,TGTGCCAGCAGGATACAGGGTTGGGATTCACCCCTCCACTTT
TRBV2,-,-,TRBJ2-5,CASSEGGPVETQYF,TGTGCCAGCAGTGAAGGAGGTCCGGTGGAGACCCAGTACTTC
TRBV6-6,TRBD1,many,TRBJ2-7,CASSRGTGGFYEQYF,TGTGCCAGCAGCCGGGGGACAGGGGGATTCTACGAGCAGTACTTC
TRBV28,TRBD1,once,TRBJ1-5,CASSRTGDGQPQHF,TGTGCCAGCAGTCGGACAGGGGACGGCCAGCCCCAGCATTTT
TRBV18,-,few,TRBJ2-7,CASSPTVSSYEQYF,TGTGCCAGCTCACCGACTGTGAGCTCCTACGAGCAGTACTTC
TRBV15,TRBD2,-,TRBJ2-7,CATSGTGTSRYEQYF,TGTGCCACCAGCGGAACCGGGACTAGTCGTTACGAGCAGTACTTC
TRBV6-5,TRBD2,-,TRBJ2-5,CASSHTSGNQETQYF,TGTGCCAGCAGTCATACAAGCGGGAACCAAGAGACCCAGTACTTC
TRBV3-1/TRBV3-2,-,-,TRBJ2-4,CASSQSLKGTLQYF,TGTGCCAGCAGCCAATCTTTAAAAGGGACTCTACAGTACTTC
TRBV12-5,-,-,TRBJ1-1,CASRPGFGTEAFF,TGTGCTAGCCGGCCCGGGTTTGGTACTGAAGCTTTCTTT
TRBV7-6,TRBD2,-,TRBJ2-1,CASRKTSGGKQFF,TGTGCCAGCAGGAAAACTAGCGGGGGGAAACAGTTCTTC
TRBV28,-,-,TRBJ1-1,CASFLDSMNTEAFF,TGTGCCAGCTTTCTGGACAGCATGAACACTGAAGCTTTCTTT
TRBV29-1,-,-,TRBJ2-5,CSVGTGLHETQYF,TGCAGCGTTGGAACAGGGCTCCATGAGACCCAGTACTTC
TRBV28,TRBD1,-,TRBJ2-1,CASRFRDRPYNEQFF,TGTGCCAGCAGATTCCGGGACAGGCCATACAATGAGCAGTTCTTC
TRBV18,TRBD2,-,TRBJ2-1,CASSPYGGSGRNEQFF,TGTGCCAGCTCACCCTACGGCGGTAGCGGGAGAAATGAGCAGTTCTTC
TRBV2,TRBD2,few,TRBJ2-5,CASSRQLAGGETQYF,TGTGCCAGCAGTCGGCAACTAGCGGGGGGTGAGACCCAGTACTTC
TRBV18,-,-,TRBJ2-1,CASSPSQRDNNEQFF,TGTGCCAGCTCACCGTCGCAACGAGACAACAATGAGCAGTTCTTC
TRBV6-5,TRBD1,-,TRBJ2-7,CASRSPGQTVYEQYF,TGTGCCAGCAGATCCCCGGGACAGACAGTTTACGAGCAGTACTTC
TRBV24-1,TRBD1,-,TRBJ2-5,CATSDPGQGTGETQYF,TGTGCCACCAGTGACCCCGGACAGGGGACAGGGGAGACCCAGTACTTC
TRBV18,TRBD1,-,TRBJ1-6,CASSTDRRNSPLHF,TGTGCCAGCTCAACGGACAGGAGGAATTCACCCCTCCACTTT
TRBV11-2,-,once,TRBJ2-7,CASSLGLEQYF,TGTGCCAGCAGCTTGGGCCTCGAGCAGTACTTC
TRBV6-5,-,-,TRBJ1-2,CASRRFYGYTF,TGTGCCAGCAGGAGGTTCTATGGCTACACCTTC
TRBV7-8,TRBD1,-,TRBJ1-1,CASSPGQGGTEAFF,TGTGCCAGCAGCCCCGGACAGGGGGGAACTGAAGCTTTCTTT
TRBV5-8,-,few,TRBJ1-3,CASSLGPGSGNTIYF,TGTGCCAGCAGCTTGGGGCCAGGGTCTGGAAACACCATATATTTT
TRBV6-5,-,-,TRBJ1-5,CASSPFEGNQPQHF,TGTGCCAGCAGTCCATTCGAGGGCAATCAGCCCCAGCATTTT
TRBV6-1,TRBD1,-,TRBJ1-4,CASSGRDRGRWGDEKLFF,TGTGCCAGCAGTGGCCGGGACAGGGGGCGCTGGGGTGATGAAAAACTGTTTTTT
TRBV12-3/TRBV12-4,-,-,TRBJ2-3,CASSLVRGDTQYF,TGTGCCAGCAGTCTGGTCAGGGGAGATACGCAGTATTTT
TRBV11-2,-,-,TRBJ1-1,CASSFAGMNTEAFF,TGTGCCAGCAGCTTCGCCGGGATGAACACTGAAGCTTTCTTT
TRBV10-3,-,-,TRBJ1-1,CAISEVRGNTEAFF,TGTGCCATCAGTGAGGTCAGAGGCAACACTGAAGCTTTCTTT
TRBV18,-,once,TRBJ2-1,CASSPPTRQYNEQFF,TGTGCCAGCTCACCACCTACCAGACAGTACAATGAGCAGTTCTTC
TRBV19,TRBD2,once,TRBJ2-3,CASSSGGDKTDTQYF,TGTGCCAGTAGTTCCGGGGGGGACAAAACAGATACGCAGTATTTT
TRBV19,TRBD1,few,TRBJ1-5,CASSFGQGHQPQHF,TGTGCCAGTAGTTTCGGACAGGGCCATCAGCCCCAGCATTTT
TRBV10-3,TRBD1,-,TRBJ1-1,CAISPTGGNTEAFF,TGTGCCATCAGCCCGACAGGGGGAAACACTGAAGCTTTCTTT
TRBV6-6,TRBD2,-,TRBJ2-3,CASSLRPGLAGGAPDTQYF,TGTGCCAGCAGTCTTCGTCCGGGACTAGCGGGGGGGGCCCCAGATACGCAGTATTTT
TRBV2,TRBD2,-,TRBJ2-1,CASAAGGVYDEQFF,TGTGCCAGCGCGGCGGGGGGGGTCTACGATGAGCAGTTCTTC
TRBV7-9,TRBD2,once,TRBJ2-5,CASSLGGTSGSRETQYF,TGTGCCAGCAGCTTAGGGGGGACTAGCGGGAGTCGAGAGACCCAGTACTTC
TRBV10-3,TRBD1,once,TRBJ2-3,CAIRGTGTGDTQYF,TGTGCCATCAGGGGGACAGGGACAGGAGATACGCAGTATTTT
TRBV12-3/TRBV12-4,TRBD2,-,TRBJ2-2,CASRMTSSGELFF,TGTGCCAGCAGAATGACTAGCTCCGGGGAGCTGTTTTTT